A selection of T cell receptor beta chains follows, all from one sample in a study of T-cell reconstitution after alpha-beta-depleted transplantation in children. Each CDR3 protein is one row after TCRdb ran MiXCR on the PCR reads. This sample carries 190,000 or so distinct CDR3 sequences, approximately 6.6% of them seen once, and the ten largest clones take roughly 3%. The sequences come from PBMCs from the stem cell graft donor, collected from the stem cell graft. The receptors here all came from a human donor who donated a stem cell graft to a child with Wiskott-Aldrich syndrome. The CDR3 runs from the conserved cysteine through the conserved F or W. D genes are given only for firm matches. Expanded clones are given a class, and other clones once, few, many or no size at all.

CASSFLLPYEQYF TGTGCCAGCAGCTTCCTACTGCCCTACGAGCAGTACTTC NA TRBJ2-7 TRBV12-3/TRBV12-4 many
CASSPPRGEESYNEQFF TGCGCCAGCAGCCCCCCACGGGGAGAGGAATCCTACAATGAGCAGTTCTTC NA TRBJ2-1 TRBV4-3 many
CASSSPGAGETQYF TGTGCCAGCAGCTCCCCGGGGGCCGGGGAGACCCAGTACTTC NA TRBJ2-5 TRBV7-9 many
CSANGGTSYNEQFF TGCAGTGCTAACGGCGGGACCTCCTACAATGAGCAGTTCTTC NA TRBJ2-1 TRBV20-1 NA
CSVQEGSSYNSPLHF TGCAGCGTTCAGGAGGGTAGCTCCTATAATTCACCCCTCCACTTT NA TRBJ1-6 TRBV29-1 NA
CATSRVRYTGELFF TGTGCCACCAGCAGAGTTAGATATACCGGGGAGCTGTTTTTT NA TRBJ2-2 TRBV15 NA
CASSYGVFYEQYF TGTGCCAGCAGTTATGGGGTCTTCTACGAGCAGTACTTC NA TRBJ2-7 TRBV6-5 many
CASSQSGAFNSPLHF TGCGCCAGCAGCCAAAGCGGGGCGTTCAATTCACCCCTCCACTTT NA TRBJ1-6 TRBV4-1 NA
CASSLVRGQGYETQYF TGTGCCAGCAGCTTAGTACGGGGACAGGGCTACGAGACCCAGTACTTC TRBD1 TRBJ2-5 TRBV7-8 few
CAWWPSGRAEKFF TGTGCCTGGTGGCCTAGCGGGAGAGCGGAAAAGTTCTTC TRBD2 TRBJ2-1 TRBV30 NA
CSVAGRTTDTQYF TGCAGCGTTGCGGGGAGGACCACAGATACGCAGTATTTT NA TRBJ2-3 TRBV29-1 many
CASSFTGVGPQHF TGCGCCAGCAGCTTTACAGGGGTCGGGCCCCAGCATTTT TRBD1 TRBJ1-5 TRBV5-1 NA
CSASRGHSGNTIYF TGCAGTGCTAGTCGTGGACACTCTGGAAACACCATATATTTT NA TRBJ1-3 TRBV20-1 many
CASSLNFGTNNEQFF TGCGCCAGCAGCTTGAATTTTGGGACTAACAATGAGCAGTTCTTC TRBD2 TRBJ2-1 TRBV5-1 many
CAISRKRDRGDTEAFF TGTGCCATCAGCAGGAAGAGGGACAGGGGGGACACTGAAGCTTTCTTT TRBD1 TRBJ1-1 TRBV10-3 many
CASSLVTVANEQFF TGTGCCAGCAGCTTAGTGACAGTAGCCAATGAGCAGTTCTTC NA TRBJ2-1 TRBV11-2 NA
CSARDVQRGPYEQYF TGCAGTGCTAGAGATGTTCAGCGGGGACCCTACGAGCAGTACTTC TRBD2 TRBJ2-7 TRBV20-1 many
CASSKDYSSYNEQFF TGTGCCAGTAGTAAGGACTACTCTTCCTACAATGAGCAGTTCTTC NA TRBJ2-1 TRBV19 NA
CASSLNKQGDEKLFF TGTGCCAGCAGCTTAAATAAACAGGGGGATGAAAAACTGTTTTTT TRBD1 TRBJ1-4 TRBV7-9 many
CASSLVSVREDIQYF TGTGCCAGCAGCTTGGTGTCGGTCAGGGAGGACATTCAGTACTTC NA TRBJ2-4 TRBV5-6 many
CASSESVYEQYF TGCGCCAGCAGTGAGTCCGTCTACGAGCAGTACTTC NA TRBJ2-7 TRBV10-1 NA
CASSHRQNEAFF TGTGCCAGCAGCCACCGACAGAATGAAGCTTTCTTT NA TRBJ1-1 TRBV3-1 few
CASRLAGGPNGELFF TGTGCCAGCAGGCTAGCGGGAGGGCCGAACGGGGAGCTGTTTTTT TRBD2 TRBJ2-2 TRBV12-3/TRBV12-4 NA
CAWSVASNQPQHF TGTGCCTGGAGTGTAGCAAGCAATCAGCCCCAGCATTTT NA TRBJ1-5 TRBV30 many
CSVEISDFGNEQFF TGCAGCGTTGAAATCTCCGATTTCGGCAATGAGCAGTTCTTC NA TRBJ2-1 TRBV29-1 many
CASSRGRRETQYF TGTGCCAGCAGCCGGGGACGGCGGGAGACCCAGTACTTC NA TRBJ2-5 TRBV7-8 NA
CSASEHVNEQFF TGCAGTGCTAGTGAGCACGTCAATGAGCAGTTCTTC NA TRBJ2-1 TRBV20-1 NA
CASSLAGSGANVLTF TGTGCCAGCAGCTTAGCTGGCTCTGGGGCCAACGTCCTGACTTTC NA TRBJ2-6 TRBV7-9 many
CASSLVGDDHEQFF TGCGCCAGCAGCTTGGTTGGGGACGATCATGAGCAGTTCTTC NA TRBJ2-1 TRBV5-1 many
CAISLQQGTYEQYF TGTGCCATCAGTCTACAACAGGGTACCTACGAGCAGTACTTC NA TRBJ2-7 TRBV10-3 many
CSARDSRQGLYEQYF TGCAGTGCTAGAGATTCCCGACAGGGTTTATACGAGCAGTACTTC TRBD1 TRBJ2-7 TRBV20-1 many
CASSQDRFPLGSTEAFF TGCGCCAGCAGCCAAGATAGGTTCCCCTTAGGGTCGACTGAAGCTTTCTTT NA TRBJ1-1 TRBV4-1 many
CASSVAGTSGRNEQFF TGTGCCAGCAGCGTTGCGGGGACTAGCGGGAGAAATGAGCAGTTCTTC TRBD2 TRBJ2-1 TRBV9 many
CASSPGEGTEAFF TGCGCCAGCAGCCCGGGGGAGGGGACTGAAGCTTTCTTT NA TRBJ1-1 TRBV5-1 many
CASSLAGTQTDTQYF TGTGCCAGCAGCTTAGCGGGGACTCAAACAGATACGCAGTATTTT NA TRBJ2-3 TRBV11-2 many
CASAGDEQYF TGTGCCTCGGCGGGGGACGAGCAGTACTTC TRBD2 TRBJ2-7 TRBV7-9 few
CASSPGQGISYEQYF TGCGCCAGCAGTCCCGGACAGGGTATCTCCTACGAGCAGTACTTC TRBD1 TRBJ2-7 TRBV5-1 few
CASSRTSGYTQYF TGTGCCAGCAGCCGTACTAGCGGGTATACGCAGTATTTT TRBD2 TRBJ2-3 TRBV7-2 NA
CASSEQGAPNSPLHF TGTGCCAGCAGTGAACAGGGGGCTCCGAATTCACCCCTCCACTTT TRBD1 TRBJ1-6 TRBV6-1 many
CSAWKPSEGQETQYF TGCAGTGCTTGGAAGCCCTCTGAGGGCCAAGAGACCCAGTACTTC NA TRBJ2-5 TRBV20-1 many
CASSSLRHGFNYGYTF TGTGCCAGCAGCTCTCTCAGACATGGATTTAACTATGGCTACACCTTC NA TRBJ1-2 TRBV12-3/TRBV12-4 many
CASSPLRDTGQYF TGTGCCAGCAGCCCCCTCCGAGATACGGGTCAGTATTTT NA TRBJ2-3 TRBV4-2 many